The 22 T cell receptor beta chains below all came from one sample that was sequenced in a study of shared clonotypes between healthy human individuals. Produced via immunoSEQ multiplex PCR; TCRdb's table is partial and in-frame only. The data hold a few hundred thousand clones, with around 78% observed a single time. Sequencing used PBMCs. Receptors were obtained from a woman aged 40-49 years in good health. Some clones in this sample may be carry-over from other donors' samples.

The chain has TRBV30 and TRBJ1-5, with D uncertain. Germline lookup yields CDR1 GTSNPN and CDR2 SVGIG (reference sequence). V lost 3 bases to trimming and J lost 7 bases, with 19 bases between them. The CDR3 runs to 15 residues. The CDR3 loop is CAWSPTTYGGQPQHF. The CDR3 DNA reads TGTGCCTGGAGCCCCACTACGTACGGCGGGCAGCCCCAGCATTTT.

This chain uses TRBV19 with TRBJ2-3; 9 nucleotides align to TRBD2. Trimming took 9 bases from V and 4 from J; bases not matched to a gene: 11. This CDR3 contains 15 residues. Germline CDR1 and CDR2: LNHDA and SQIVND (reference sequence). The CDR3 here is CASRRVAGVSDTQYF. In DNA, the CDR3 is TGTGCCAGCCGGCGGGTAGCGGGAGTATCAGATACGCAGTATTTT.

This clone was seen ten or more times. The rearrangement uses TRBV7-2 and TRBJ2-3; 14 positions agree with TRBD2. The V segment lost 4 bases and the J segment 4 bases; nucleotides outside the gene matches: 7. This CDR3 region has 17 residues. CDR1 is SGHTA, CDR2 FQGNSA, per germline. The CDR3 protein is CASSSFGTSGSADTQYF. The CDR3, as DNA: TGTGCCAGCAGCTCCTTTGGGACTAGCGGGAGCGCAGATACGCAGTATTTT. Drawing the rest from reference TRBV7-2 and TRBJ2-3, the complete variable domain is GAGVSQSPSNKVTEKGKDVELRCDPISGHTALYWYRQSLGQGLEFLIYFQGNSAPDKSGLPSDRFSAERTGGSVSTLTIQRTQQEDSAVYLCASSSFGTSGSADTQYFGPGTRLTVL.

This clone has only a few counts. The CDR3 nucleotides read TGTGCCAGCACCAAGTCGGGGGACGGGGCCGACGAGCAGTACTTC. It encodes CASTKSGDGADEQYF. The chain couples TRBV9 to TRBJ2-7; tentative D call: TRBD2 (6 bases). The V gene's germline CDR1 is SGDLS and CDR2 YYNGEE. Trimming stripped 6 bases from V and 5 bases from J, with 21 bases between. CDR3 length: 15 residues.

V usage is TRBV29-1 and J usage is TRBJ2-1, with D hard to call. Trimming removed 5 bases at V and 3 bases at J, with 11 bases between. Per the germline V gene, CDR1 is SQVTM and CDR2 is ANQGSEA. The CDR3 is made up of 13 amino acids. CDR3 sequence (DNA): TGCAGCGTTCTGGAGTGGGACTACAATGAGCAGTTCTTC. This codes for CSVLEWDYNEQFF.

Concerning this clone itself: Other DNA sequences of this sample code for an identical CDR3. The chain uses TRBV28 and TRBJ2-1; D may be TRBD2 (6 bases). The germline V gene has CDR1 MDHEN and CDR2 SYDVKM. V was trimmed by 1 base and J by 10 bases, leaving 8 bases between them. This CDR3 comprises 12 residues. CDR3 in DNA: TGTGCCAGCAGTTTATTGGGGGGAGAGCAGTTCTTC. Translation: CASSLLGGEQFF.

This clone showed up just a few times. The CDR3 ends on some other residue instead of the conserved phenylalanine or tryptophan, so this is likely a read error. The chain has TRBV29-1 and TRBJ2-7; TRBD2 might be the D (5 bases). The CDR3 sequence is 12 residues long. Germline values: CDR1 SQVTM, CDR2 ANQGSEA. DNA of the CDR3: TGCAGCATTGAAGAGGGAGCTGGAGAGCAGTACTCC. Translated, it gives CSIEEGAGEQYS.

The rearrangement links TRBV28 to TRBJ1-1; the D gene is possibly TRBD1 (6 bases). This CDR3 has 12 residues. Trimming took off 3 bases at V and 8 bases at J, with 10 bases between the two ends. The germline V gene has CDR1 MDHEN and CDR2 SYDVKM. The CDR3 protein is CASSFRGREAFF. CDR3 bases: TGTGCCAGCAGTTTCAGGGGCCGCGAAGCTTTCTTT. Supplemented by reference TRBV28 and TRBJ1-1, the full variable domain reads DVKVTQSSRYLVKRTGEKVFLECVQDMDHENMFWYRQDPGLGLRLIYFSYDVKMKEKGDIPEGYSVSREKKERFSLILESASTNQTSMYLCASSFRGREAFFGQGTRLTVV.

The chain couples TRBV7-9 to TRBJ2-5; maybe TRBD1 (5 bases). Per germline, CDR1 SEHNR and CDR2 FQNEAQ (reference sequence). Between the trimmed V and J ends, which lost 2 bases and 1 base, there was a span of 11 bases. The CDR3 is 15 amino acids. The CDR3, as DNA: TGTGCCAGCAGCTTATACCAGGGTCTCCAAGAGACCCAGTACTTC. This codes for CASSLYQGLQETQYF.

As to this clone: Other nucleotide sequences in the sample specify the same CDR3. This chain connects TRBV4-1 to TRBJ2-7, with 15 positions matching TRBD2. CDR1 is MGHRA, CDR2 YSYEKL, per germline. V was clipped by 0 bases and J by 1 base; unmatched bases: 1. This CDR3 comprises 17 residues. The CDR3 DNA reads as TGCGCCAGCAGCCAAGAGGGACTAGCGGGGGGATCCTACGAGCAGTACTTC. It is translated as CASSQEGLAGGSYEQYF.

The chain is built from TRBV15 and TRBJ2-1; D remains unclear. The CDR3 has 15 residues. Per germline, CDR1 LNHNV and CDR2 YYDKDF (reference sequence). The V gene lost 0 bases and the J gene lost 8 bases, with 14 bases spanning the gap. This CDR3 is CATSRDGILGDEQFF. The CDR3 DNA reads TGTGCCACCAGCAGAGATGGGATTTTAGGAGATGAGCAGTTCTTC.

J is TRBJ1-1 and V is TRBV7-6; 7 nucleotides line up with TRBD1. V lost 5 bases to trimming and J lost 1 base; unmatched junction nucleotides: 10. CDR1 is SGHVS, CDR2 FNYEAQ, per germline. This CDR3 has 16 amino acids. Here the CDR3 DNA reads TGTGCCAGCAGCCCCGCCTTACAGGGGTCGAACACTGAAGCTTTCTTT. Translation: CASSPALQGSNTEAFF.

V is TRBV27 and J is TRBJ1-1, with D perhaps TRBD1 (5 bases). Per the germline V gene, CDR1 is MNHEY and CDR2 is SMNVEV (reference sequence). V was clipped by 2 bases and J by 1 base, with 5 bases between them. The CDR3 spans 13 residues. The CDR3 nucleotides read TGTGCCAGCAGTTTACAGGGGAACACTGAAGCTTTCTTT. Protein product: CASSLQGNTEAFF.

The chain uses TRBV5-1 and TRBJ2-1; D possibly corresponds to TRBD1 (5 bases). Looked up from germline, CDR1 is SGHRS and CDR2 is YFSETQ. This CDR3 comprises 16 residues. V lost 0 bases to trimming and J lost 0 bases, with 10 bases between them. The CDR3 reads CASSLEGHSSYNEQFF. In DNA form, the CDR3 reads TGCGCCAGCAGCTTGGAGGGGCACAGCTCCTACAATGAGCAGTTCTTC.

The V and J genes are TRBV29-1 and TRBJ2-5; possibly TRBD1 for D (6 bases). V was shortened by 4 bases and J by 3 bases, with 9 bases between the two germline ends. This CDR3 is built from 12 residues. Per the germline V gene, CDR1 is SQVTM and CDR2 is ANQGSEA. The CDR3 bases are TGCAGCGTTGTGGCAGGGGAAGAGACCCAGTACTTC. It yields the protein CSVVAGEETQYF.

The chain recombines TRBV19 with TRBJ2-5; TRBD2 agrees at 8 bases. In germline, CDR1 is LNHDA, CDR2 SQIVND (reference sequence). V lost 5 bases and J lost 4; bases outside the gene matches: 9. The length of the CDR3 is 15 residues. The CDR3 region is CASSVRLARGETQYF. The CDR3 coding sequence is TGTGCCAGTAGTGTCCGACTAGCGCGGGGAGAGACCCAGTACTTC.

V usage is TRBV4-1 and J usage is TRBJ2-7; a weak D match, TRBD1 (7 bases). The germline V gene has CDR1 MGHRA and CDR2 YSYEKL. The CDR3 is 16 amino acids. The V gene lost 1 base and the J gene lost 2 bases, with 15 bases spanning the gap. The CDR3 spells CASSQGSTGRTYEQYF. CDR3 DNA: TGCGCCAGCAGCCAAGGGTCGACAGGGAGGACCTACGAGCAGTACTTC.

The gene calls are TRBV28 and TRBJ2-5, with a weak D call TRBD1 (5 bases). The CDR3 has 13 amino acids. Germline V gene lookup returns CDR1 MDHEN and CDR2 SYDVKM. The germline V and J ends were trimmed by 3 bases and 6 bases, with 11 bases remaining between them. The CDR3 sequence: CASSLGPLQTQYF. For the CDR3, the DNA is TGTGCCAGCAGTTTGGGGCCCCTCCAGACCCAGTACTTC.

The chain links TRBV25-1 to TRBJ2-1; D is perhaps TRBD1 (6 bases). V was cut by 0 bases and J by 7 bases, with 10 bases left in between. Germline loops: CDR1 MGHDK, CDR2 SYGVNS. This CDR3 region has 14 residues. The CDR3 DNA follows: TGTGCCAGCAGTGAATATGAGGGACAAAATGAGCAGTTCTTC. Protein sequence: CASSEYEGQNEQFF.

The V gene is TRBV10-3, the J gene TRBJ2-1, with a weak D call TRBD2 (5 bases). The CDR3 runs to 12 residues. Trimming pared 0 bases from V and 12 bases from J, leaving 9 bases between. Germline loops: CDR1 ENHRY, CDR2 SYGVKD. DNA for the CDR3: TGTGCCATCAGTGAGTCGTCCGCGGGGCAGTTCTTC. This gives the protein CAISESSAGQFF.

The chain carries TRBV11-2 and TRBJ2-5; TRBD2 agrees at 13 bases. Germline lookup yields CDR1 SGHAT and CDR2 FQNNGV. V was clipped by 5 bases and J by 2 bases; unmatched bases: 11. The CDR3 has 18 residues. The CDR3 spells CASSPGLAGAVDQETQYF. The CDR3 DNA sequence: TGTGCCAGCAGCCCAGGACTAGCGGGAGCGGTGGATCAAGAGACCCAGTACTTC.

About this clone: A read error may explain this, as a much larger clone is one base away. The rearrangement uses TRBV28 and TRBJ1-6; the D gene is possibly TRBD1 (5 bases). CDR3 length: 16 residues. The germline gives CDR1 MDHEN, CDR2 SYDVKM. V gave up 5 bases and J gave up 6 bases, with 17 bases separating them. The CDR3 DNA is TGTGCCAGCAGTCTTCCCCCGGGACGCGTTAATTCACCCCTCCACTTT. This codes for CASSLPPGRVNSPLHF.